This entry describes one T cell receptor beta chain. Its target is not known. Positively selected for CCR7, the CD45RO-negative cells used as naive CD8 cells excluded terminally differentiated effector memory CD45RA+ cells. Sequencing used immunoSEQ multiplex PCR; TCRdb keeps in-frame clones, though not all of them. The sample lists millions of clones, about 92% occurring once. This sample was taken from a study of shared clonotypes between healthy human individuals. Per the germline V gene, CDR1 is GTSNPN and CDR2 is SVGIG (reference sequence). The CDR3 is 14 amino acids. The V and J ends lost 4 bases and 5 bases respectively, with 17 bases between them. Overall study results and limits: On the whole, naive subsets had larger estimated richness than memory subsets had. Sequencing depth was expected to affect clonotype sharing among donors.

The sequencing input was naive CD8+ T cells from PBMCs. This sequence joins TRBV30 and TRBJ1-2; D uncertain. The TCR sequence derives from a man aged 18 to 35 in good health. Some clones in this sample may be carry-over from other donors' samples. The CDR3 region has the DNA TGTGCCTGGACACCGGGCCTCCTGGGGTATGGCTACACCTTC. Translated, it gives CAWTPGLLGYGYTF.